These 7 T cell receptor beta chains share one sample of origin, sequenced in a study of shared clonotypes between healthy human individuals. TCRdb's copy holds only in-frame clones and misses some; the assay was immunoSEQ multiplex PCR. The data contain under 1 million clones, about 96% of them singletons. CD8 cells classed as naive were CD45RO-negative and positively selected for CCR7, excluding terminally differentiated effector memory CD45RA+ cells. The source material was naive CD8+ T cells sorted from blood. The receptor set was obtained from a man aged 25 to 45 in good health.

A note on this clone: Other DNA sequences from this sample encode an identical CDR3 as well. CDR3 DNA: TGTGCCAGTAGTACCCAGGGCTACGAGCAGTACTTC. Its protein is CASSTQGYEQYF. V is TRBV19 and J is TRBJ2-7; a weak D match, TRBD1 (5 bases). The CDR3 is 12 residues long. CDR1 is LNHDA and CDR2 is SQIVND in the germline V gene (reference sequence). Deletions cut 4 bases from V and 3 bases from J, with 7 bases between.

CDR3 DNA: TGTGCCTGGAACCAGGGGGCGGTGGGTTACGAGCAGTACTTC. Its translation: CAWNQGAVGYEQYF. The V gene is TRBV30, the J gene TRBJ2-7; 8 positions agree with TRBD1. CDR3 size: 14 residues. J was trimmed by 4 bases and V by 4 bases; bases with no gene match: 9. CDR1 GTSNPN and CDR2 SVGIG come from the germline V gene (reference sequence).

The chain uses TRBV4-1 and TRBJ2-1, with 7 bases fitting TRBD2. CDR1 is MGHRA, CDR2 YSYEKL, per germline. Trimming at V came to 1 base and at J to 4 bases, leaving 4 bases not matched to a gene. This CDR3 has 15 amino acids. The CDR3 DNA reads TGCGCCAGCAGCCAAGCTTTAGCGGGTTACAATGAGCAGTTCTTC. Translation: CASSQALAGYNEQFF.

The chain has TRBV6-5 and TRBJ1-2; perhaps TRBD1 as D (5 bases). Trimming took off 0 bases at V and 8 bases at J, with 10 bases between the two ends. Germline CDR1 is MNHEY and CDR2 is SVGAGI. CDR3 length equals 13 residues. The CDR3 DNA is TGTGCCAGCAGTTACTCCCAGGGAGGAGGCTACACCTTC. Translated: CASSYSQGGGYTF.

CDR3: CASSYSPGVSTEAFF. DNA of the CDR3: TGTGCCAGCAGTTACTCACCGGGGGTGAGCACTGAAGCTTTCTTT. J is TRBJ1-1 and V is TRBV6-5, with a possible D match to TRBD1 (5 bases). Germline V gives CDR1 MNHEY, CDR2 SVGAGI. Trimming removed 0 bases at V and 4 bases at J, with 12 bases between. CDR3 length: 15 residues.

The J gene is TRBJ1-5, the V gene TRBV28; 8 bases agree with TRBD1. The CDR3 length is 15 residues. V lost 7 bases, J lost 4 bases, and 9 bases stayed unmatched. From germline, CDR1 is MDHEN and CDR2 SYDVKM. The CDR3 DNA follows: TGTGCCAGCATACGGCAGGGGGCCGAAAATCAGCCCCAGCATTTT. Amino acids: CASIRQGAENQPQHF.

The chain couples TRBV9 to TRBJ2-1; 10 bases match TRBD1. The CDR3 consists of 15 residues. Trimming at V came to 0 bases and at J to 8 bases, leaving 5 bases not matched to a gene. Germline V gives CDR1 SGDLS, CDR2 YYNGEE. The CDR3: CASSVDGTGVDEQFF. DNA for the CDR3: TGTGCCAGCAGCGTAGATGGGACAGGGGTCGATGAGCAGTTCTTC.